This T cell receptor (beta chain) was sequenced during a study of technical replicates of blood from a handful of donors. Sequencing was performed with immunoSEQ multiplex PCR; in TCRdb, only in-frame clones are kept and a portion is missing. This sample has about 61,000 clones; 97% occur once, and the top ten carry approximately 0.19%. The CDR3 runs to 14 residues. The germline V gene encodes CDR1 MNHEY and CDR2 SVGAGI. The germline V and J ends were trimmed by 0 bases and 1 base, with 6 bases remaining between them. The receptor was isolated from a human donor in good health. The sample taken for sequencing was T cells isolated from PBMCs. This sequence joins TRBV6-5 and TRBJ1-1; D not resolved. The CDR3 sequence: CASSYSLENTEAFF. The CDR3, as DNA: TGTGCCAGCAGTTACTCGTTAGAGAACACTGAAGCTTTCTTT.